These 15 T cell receptor beta chains originate from one sample sequenced in a study of blood T cell repertoires in COVID-19. The protocol was immunoSEQ multiplex PCR, while the TCRdb copy is restricted to in-frame clones and leaves out a portion. This table holds around 130,000 clones, just under 90% found once. The sequencing input was peripheral blood. All receptors come from an elderly woman with acute or convalescent COVID-19.

V gene TRBV13 combines with J gene TRBJ1-4; 11 bases line up with TRBD1. The CDR3 sequence is 15 residues long. V shed 1 base and J 8 bases; nucleotides not matched to a gene: 3. Germline V lookup: CDR1 PRHDT, CDR2 FYEKMQ (reference sequence). CDR3 bases: TGTGCCAGCAGCTTAGATCGGGACAGGGGGGAAAAACTGTTTTTT. Protein sequence: CASSLDRDRGEKLFF.

This sequence joins TRBV18 and TRBJ1-4; D may be TRBD1 (6 bases). V lost 3 bases and J 7 bases, leaving 18 bases between the germline ends. CDR1 and CDR2 (germline): KGHSH, LQKENI. CDR3 length: 16 amino acids. The CDR3 reads CASSPPDSRRSEKLFF. The CDR3 coding sequence is TGTGCCAGCTCACCGCCGGACAGTCGAAGAAGTGAAAAACTGTTTTTT.

The chain joins TRBV18 to TRBJ1-2, with 8 bases that match TRBD1. The germline gives CDR1 KGHSH, CDR2 LQKENI. The CDR3 loop spans 15 amino acids. J was trimmed by 5 bases and V by 3 bases; bases with no gene match: 8. CDR3 coding DNA: TGTGCCAGCTCACCTTCGGCAGGGGGCGGGTATGGCTACACCTTC. This translates into CASSPSAGGGYGYTF. Full variable domain (rest looked up from reference TRBV18 and TRBJ1-2): NAGVMQNPRHLVRRRGQEARLRCSPMKGHSHVYWYRQLPEEGLKFMVYLQKENIIDESGMPKERFSAEFPKEGPSILRIQQVVRGDSAAYFCASSPSAGGGYGYTFGSGTRLTVV.

This clone showed up just a few times. The chain links TRBV29-1 to TRBJ1-2; TRBD1 aligns across 7 bases. V shed 0 bases and J 5 bases; nucleotides not matched to a gene: 15. This CDR3 has 17 residues. The germline gives CDR1 SQVTM, CDR2 ANQGSEA. As DNA, the CDR3 is TGCAGCGTTGAAGATCACCGGAGGGGCAGGGGGAATTATGGCTACACCTTC. It codes for CSVEDHRRGRGNYGYTF.

The chain links TRBV19 to TRBJ1-5, with D perhaps matching TRBD1 (6 bases). CDR3 length equals 16 residues. The ends were cut back, 5 bases at V and 3 bases at J, with 17 bases in the middle. Germline loops: CDR1 LNHDA, CDR2 SQIVND (reference sequence). The CDR3 nucleotides are TGTGCCAGTAGTCCCCAGGGGCGGATAATCAATCAGCCCCAGCATTTT. Translation gives CASSPQGRIINQPQHF.

The V call is TRBV18, the J call TRBJ1-1; 7 bases are a match to TRBD1. The germline V gene has CDR1 KGHSH and CDR2 LQKENI. V shed 3 bases, J shed 3 bases, and the junction held 7 bases outside the gene matches. This CDR3 spans 15 amino acids. The CDR3 DNA follows: TGTGCCAGCTCACCTATTACAGGGGTGGACACTGAAGCTTTCTTT. The encoded protein is CASSPITGVDTEAFF.

The chain joins TRBV7-2 to TRBJ2-2; no definite D call. The germline CDR1 and CDR2 sequences are SGHTA and FQGNSA. CDR3 size: 14 residues. V lost 0 bases, J lost 4 bases, and 6 bases lay in between. The CDR3 is CASSLARTTGELFF. The CDR3 DNA reads TGTGCCAGCAGCTTAGCGCGAACCACCGGGGAGCTGTTTTTT.

This clone came up once. The V gene is TRBV20-1, the J gene TRBJ2-1; D might be TRBD2 (5 bases). V lost 5 bases to trimming and J lost 12 bases, with 14 bases between them. The CDR3 spans 11 residues. Germline loops: CDR1 DFQATT, CDR2 SNEGSKA (reference sequence). The CDR3 DNA reads as TGCAGTGCTCGGGATAAAATTTGGCAGTTCTTC. This codes for CSARDKIWQFF.

This chain links TRBV7-3 with TRBJ1-3, with 7 bases that match TRBD1. Germline V gives CDR1 SGHTA, CDR2 FQGTGA. V lost 5 bases to trimming and J lost 4 bases; unmatched junction nucleotides: 8. The CDR3 is made up of 15 amino acids. CDR3 DNA sequence: TGTGCCAGCAGCCCCCAAGGACAGGAGGGAAACACCATATATTTT. Its translation is CASSPQGQEGNTIYF.

The chain couples TRBV9 to TRBJ1-2, with 8 bases aligning to TRBD1. Unmatched junction bases numbered 14, after V lost 3 bases and J lost 4 bases. The CDR3 is made up of 17 amino acids. Germline CDR1 and CDR2: SGDLS and YYNGEE. The CDR3 DNA follows: TGTGCCAGCAGCGCCCGCGACCGACAGGGGAGCGGCTATGGCTACACCTTC. Translating it yields CASSARDRQGSGYGYTF. The full variable domain, in which reference TRBV9 and TRBJ1-2 provide the parts outside the CDR3, is DSGVTQTPKHLITATGQRVTLRCSPRSGDLSVYWYQQSLDQGLQFLIQYYNGEERAKGNILERFSAQQFPDLHSELNLSSLELGDSALYFCASSARDRQGSGYGYTFGSGTRLTVV.

The chain links TRBV10-3 to TRBJ2-5; 8 bases match TRBD2. Germline CDR1 and CDR2: ENHRY and SYGVKD. After removal of 5 bases from V and 2 bases from J, the junction contained 1 base not matched to a gene. This CDR3 comprises 13 residues. The CDR3 coding sequence is TGTGCCATCAGTCCGGGGGGGCAAGAGACCCAGTACTTC. This translates into CAISPGGQETQYF.

This chain links TRBV5-4 with TRBJ2-1, with a possible D match to TRBD2 (6 bases). Germline CDR1 reads SGHNT; CDR2 reads YYREEE (reference sequence). The V end was cut by 4 bases, the J end by 8 bases, with 16 bases between. The CDR3 spans 14 residues. The CDR3 DNA follows: TGTGCCAGCAGCACGGGAGCAGCGGCGGATGAGCAGTTCTTC. Protein sequence: CASSTGAAADEQFF.

This sequence joins TRBV9 and TRBJ2-7, with TRBD1 matching 8 bases. Germline CDR1 is SGDLS and CDR2 is YYNGEE. This CDR3 region has 15 residues. The J segment lost 2 bases and the V segment lost 0 bases, leaving 4 bases of the junction unmatched. The DNA for the CDR3 is TGTGCCAGCAGCGTAGACGGACAGGGAACCTACGAGCAGTACTTC. Translating gives CASSVDGQGTYEQYF.

This chain connects TRBV4-3 to TRBJ1-6; TRBD1 aligns across 8 bases. The CDR3 extends over 17 amino acids. The V segment lost 0 bases and the J segment 3 bases; nucleotides outside the gene matches: 4. Germline CDR1 and CDR2: LGHNA and YSLEER. CDR3 loop: CASSQEAGGHYNSPLHF. CDR3 DNA: TGCGCCAGCAGCCAAGAGGCAGGGGGCCACTATAATTCACCCCTCCACTTT.

In DNA form, the CDR3 reads TGTGCCAGCAGCTTACAGGGGCAGGGGGCCCCCAACACTGAAGCTTTCTTT. Amino acids: CASSLQGQGAPNTEAFF. The chain recombines TRBV7-2 with TRBJ1-1, with 8 bases fitting TRBD1. The CDR3 runs to 17 residues. Germline V gives CDR1 SGHTA, CDR2 FQGNSA. After removal of 2 bases from V and 2 bases from J, the junction contained 10 bases not matched to a gene.